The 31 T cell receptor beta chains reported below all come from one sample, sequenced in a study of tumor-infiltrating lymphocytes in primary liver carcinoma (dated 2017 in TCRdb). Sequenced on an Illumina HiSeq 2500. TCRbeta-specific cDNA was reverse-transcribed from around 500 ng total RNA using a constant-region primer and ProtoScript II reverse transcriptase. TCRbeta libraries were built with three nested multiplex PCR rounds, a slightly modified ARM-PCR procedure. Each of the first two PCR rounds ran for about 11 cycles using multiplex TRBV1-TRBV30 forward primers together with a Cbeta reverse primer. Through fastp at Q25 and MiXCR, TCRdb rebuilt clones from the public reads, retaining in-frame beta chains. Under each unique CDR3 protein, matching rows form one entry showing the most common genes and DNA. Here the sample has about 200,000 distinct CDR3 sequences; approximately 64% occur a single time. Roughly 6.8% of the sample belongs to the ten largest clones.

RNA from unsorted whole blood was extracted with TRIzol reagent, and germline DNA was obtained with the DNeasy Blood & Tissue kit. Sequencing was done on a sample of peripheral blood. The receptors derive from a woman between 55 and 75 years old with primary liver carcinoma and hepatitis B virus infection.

Written as DNA, the CDR3 is TGTGCTAGTGGCACCTTGGACAGCCCGGGGGAGGCCCGGTACTTC. Residues: CASGTLDSPGEARYF. The chain employs TRBV12-5 and TRBJ2-5; either TRBD1 or TRBD2 may fit D (6 bases each). Trimming took 6 bases from V and 13 from J, leaving 27 bases between them. This CDR3 comprises 15 residues. Germline lookup yields CDR1 LGHNT and CDR2 FRNRAP. The variable domain in full, with the rest retrieved from reference TRBV12-5 and TRBJ2-5, is DARVTQTPRHKVTEMGQEVTMRCQPILGHNTVFWYRQTMMQGLELLAYFRNRAPLDDSGMPKDRFSAEMPDATLATLKIQPSEPRDSAVYFCASGTLDSPGEARYFGPGTRLLVL.

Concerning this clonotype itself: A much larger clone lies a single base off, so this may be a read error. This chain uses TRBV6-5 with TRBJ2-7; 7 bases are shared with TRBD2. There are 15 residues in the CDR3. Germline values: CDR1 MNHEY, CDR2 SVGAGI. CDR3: CTSKEQPGGSYEQYF. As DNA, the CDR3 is TGTACCAGCAAGGAACAGCCGGGGGGTTCCTACGAGCAGTACTTC.

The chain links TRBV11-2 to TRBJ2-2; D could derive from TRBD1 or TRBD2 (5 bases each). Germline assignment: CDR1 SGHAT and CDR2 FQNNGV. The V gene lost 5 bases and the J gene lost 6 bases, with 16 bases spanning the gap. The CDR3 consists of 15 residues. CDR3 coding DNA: TGTGCCAGCAGCAAAACCGGGGCAAACCCCGGGGAGCTGTTTTTT. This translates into CASSKTGANPGELFF.

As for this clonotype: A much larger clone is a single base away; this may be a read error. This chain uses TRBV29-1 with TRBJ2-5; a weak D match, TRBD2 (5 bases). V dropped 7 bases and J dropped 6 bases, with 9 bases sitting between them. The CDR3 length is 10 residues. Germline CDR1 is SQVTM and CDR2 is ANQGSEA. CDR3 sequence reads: CSAGIKTQYF. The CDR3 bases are TGCAGCGCGGGAATTAAGACCCAGTACTTC.

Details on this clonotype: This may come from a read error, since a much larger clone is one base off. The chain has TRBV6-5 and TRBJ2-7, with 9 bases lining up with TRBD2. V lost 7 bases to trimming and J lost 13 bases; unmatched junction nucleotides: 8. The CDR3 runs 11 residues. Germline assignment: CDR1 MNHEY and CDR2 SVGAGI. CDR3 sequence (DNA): TGTGCCAGCATCGTCTGGACTAGCGCCTACTTC. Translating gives CASIVWTSAYF.

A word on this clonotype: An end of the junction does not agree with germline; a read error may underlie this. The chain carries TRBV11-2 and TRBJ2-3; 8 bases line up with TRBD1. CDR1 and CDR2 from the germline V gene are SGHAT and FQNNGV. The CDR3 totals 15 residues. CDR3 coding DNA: TGTGCCAACAGCCCAGGGACAGGACTGGCAGATACGCAGTATTTT. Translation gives CANSPGTGLADTQYF.

This CDR3 reads CASSQWGFSAGNTIYF. The CDR3, as DNA: TGTGCCAGCAGCCAATGGGGATTTAGCGCTGGAAACACCATATATTTT. The V call is TRBV14, the J call TRBJ1-3; no firm D call. This CDR3 is 16 amino acids long. Looked up from germline, CDR1 is SGHDN and CDR2 is FVKESK. Trimming left V 2 bases short and J 2 bases short, with 13 bases between. The whole variable domain, remainder taken from reference TRBV14 and TRBJ1-3, is EAGVTQFPSHSVIEKGQTVTLRCDPISGHDNLYWYRRVMGKEIKFLLHFVKESKQDESGMPNNRFLAERTGGTYSTLKVQPAELEDSGVYFCASSQWGFSAGNTIYFGEGSWLTVV.

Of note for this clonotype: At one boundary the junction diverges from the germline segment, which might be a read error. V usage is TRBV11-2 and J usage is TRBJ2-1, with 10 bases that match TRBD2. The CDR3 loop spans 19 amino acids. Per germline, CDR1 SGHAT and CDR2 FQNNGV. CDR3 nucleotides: TGTGCCAACAGCCCGGCGTATTTTGGGTCTAGCGGGAGTCACAATGAGGAGTTCTTC. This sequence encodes CANSPAYFGSSGSHNEEFF. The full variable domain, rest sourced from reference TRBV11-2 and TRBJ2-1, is EAGVAQSPRYKIIEKRQSVAFWCNPISGHATLYWYQQILGQGPKLLIQFQNNGVVDDSQLPKDRFSAERLKGVDSTLKIQPAKLEDSAVYLCANSPAYFGSSGSHNEEFFGPGTRLTVL.

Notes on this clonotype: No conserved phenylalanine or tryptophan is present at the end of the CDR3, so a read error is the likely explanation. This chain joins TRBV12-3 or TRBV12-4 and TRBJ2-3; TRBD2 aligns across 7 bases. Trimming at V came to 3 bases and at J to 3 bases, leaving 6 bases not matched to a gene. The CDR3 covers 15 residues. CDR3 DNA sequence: TGTGCCAGCAGTTTCGGGCGGGAGCATACAGATACGCAGTATTTG. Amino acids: CASSFGREHTDTQYL.

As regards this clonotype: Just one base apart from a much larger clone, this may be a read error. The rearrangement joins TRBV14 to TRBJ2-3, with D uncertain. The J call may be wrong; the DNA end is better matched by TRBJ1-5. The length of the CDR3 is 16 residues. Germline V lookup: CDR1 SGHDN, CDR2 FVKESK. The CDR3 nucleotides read TGTGCCAGCAGTTACCTAGCGGGAGGGCCGCGGGATACGCAGCATTTT. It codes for CASSYLAGGPRDTQHF.

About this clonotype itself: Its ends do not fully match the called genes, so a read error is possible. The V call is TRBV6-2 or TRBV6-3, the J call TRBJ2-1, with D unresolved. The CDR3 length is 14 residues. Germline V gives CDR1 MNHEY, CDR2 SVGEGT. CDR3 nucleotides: TGTGCCAGCAGTCCGGATGGCCTTACCAATGAGCAATTCTTC. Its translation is CASSPDGLTNEQFF.

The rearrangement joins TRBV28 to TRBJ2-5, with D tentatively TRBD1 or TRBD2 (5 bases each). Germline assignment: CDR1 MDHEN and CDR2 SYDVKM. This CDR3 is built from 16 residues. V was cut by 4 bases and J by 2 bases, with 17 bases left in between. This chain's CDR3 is CASSSRTRGPQETQYF. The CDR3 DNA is TGTGCCAGCAGTTCGCGGACAAGGGGACCACAAGAGACCCAGTACTTC.

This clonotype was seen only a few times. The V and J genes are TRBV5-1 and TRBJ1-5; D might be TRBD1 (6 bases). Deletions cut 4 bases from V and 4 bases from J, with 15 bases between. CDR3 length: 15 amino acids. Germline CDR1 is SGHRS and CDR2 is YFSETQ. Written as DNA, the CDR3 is TGCGCCAGCAGCACCGTGGGGGGGCAGAATCAGCCCCAGCATTTT. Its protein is CASSTVGGQNQPQHF.

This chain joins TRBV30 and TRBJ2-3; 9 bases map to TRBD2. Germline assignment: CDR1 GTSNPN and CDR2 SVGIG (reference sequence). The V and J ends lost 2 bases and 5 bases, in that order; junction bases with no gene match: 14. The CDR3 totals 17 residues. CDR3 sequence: CAWSRAGGRGTRDTQYF. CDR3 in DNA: TGTGCCTGGAGTCGCGCGGGAGGGCGAGGGACCAGAGATACGCAGTATTTT.

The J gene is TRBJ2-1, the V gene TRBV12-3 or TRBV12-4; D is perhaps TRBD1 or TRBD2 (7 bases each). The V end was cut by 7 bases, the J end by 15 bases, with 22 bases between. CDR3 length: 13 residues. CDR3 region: CASTSGGAGWLFF. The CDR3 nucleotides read TGTGCCAGCACTTCAGGGGGGGCAGGCTGGCTGTTCTTC.

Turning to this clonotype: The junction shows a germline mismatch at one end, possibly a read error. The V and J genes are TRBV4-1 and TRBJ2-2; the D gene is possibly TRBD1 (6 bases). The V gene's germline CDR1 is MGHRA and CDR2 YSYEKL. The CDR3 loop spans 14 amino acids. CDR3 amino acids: CSSSRGQNTGELFF. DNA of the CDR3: TGCTCCAGCAGCCGGGGACAAAACACCGGGGAGCTGTTTTTT.

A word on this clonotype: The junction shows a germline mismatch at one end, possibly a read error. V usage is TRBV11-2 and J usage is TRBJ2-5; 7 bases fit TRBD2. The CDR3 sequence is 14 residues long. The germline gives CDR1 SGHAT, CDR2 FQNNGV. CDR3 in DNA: TGTGCTAGCAGCCCCAGCGGGGCCCAAGAGATCCAGTACTTC. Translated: CASSPSGAQEIQYF.

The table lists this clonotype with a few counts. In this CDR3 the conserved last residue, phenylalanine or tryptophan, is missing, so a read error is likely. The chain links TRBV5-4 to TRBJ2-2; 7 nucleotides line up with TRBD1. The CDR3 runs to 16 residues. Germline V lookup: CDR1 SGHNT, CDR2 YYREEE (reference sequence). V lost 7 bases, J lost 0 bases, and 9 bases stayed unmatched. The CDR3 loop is CASGPDRDANTGELFY. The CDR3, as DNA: TGTGCCAGCGGCCCAGACAGGGACGCGAACACCGGGGAGCTGTTTTAT.

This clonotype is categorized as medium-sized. CDR3 sequence reads: CASSQDVGRESDEQFF. The CDR3 bases are TGCGCCAGCAGCCAAGATGTAGGGCGGGAGTCCGATGAGCAGTTCTTC. The genes are TRBV4-1 and TRBJ2-1, with 7 positions matching TRBD2. This CDR3 contains 16 residues. V lost 0 bases and J lost 8; bases outside the gene matches: 10. Germline V lookup: CDR1 MGHRA, CDR2 YSYEKL.

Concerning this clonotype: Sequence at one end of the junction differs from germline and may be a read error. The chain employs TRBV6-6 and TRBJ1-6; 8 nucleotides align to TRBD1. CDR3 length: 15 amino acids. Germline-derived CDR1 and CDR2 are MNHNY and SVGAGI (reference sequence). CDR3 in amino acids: CASSLPGQVNSPLHF. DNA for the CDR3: TGTGCCAGCAGTTTGCCGGGACAGGTTAATTCACCTCTCCACTTT.

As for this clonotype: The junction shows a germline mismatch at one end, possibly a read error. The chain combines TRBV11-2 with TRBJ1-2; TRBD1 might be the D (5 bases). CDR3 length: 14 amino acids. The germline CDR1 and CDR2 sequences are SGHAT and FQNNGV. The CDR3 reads CTSSPGADYHGYTF. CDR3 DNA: TGTACCAGCAGCCCCGGGGCAGATTACCATGGCTACACCTTC.

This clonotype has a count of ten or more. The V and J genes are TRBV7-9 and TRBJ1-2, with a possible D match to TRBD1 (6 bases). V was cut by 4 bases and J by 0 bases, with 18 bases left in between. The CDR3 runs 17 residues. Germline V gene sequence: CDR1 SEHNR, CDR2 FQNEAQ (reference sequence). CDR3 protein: CASSSLPIRGTNYGYTF. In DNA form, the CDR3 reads TGTGCCAGCAGCTCCCTCCCAATTAGGGGGACTAACTATGGCTACACCTTC. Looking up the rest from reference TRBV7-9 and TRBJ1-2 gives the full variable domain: DTGVSQNPRHKITKRGQNVTFRCDPISEHNRLYWYRQTLGQGPEFLTYFQNEAQLEKSRLLSDRFSAERPKGSFSTLEIQRTEQGDSAMYLCASSSLPIRGTNYGYTFGSGTRLTVV.

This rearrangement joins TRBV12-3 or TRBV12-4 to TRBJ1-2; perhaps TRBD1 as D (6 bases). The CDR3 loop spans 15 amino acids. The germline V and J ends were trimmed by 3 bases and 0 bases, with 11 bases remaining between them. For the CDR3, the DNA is TGTGCCAGCAGTTTGTGGACAGTTACTAACTATGGCTACACCTTC. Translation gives CASSLWTVTNYGYTF.

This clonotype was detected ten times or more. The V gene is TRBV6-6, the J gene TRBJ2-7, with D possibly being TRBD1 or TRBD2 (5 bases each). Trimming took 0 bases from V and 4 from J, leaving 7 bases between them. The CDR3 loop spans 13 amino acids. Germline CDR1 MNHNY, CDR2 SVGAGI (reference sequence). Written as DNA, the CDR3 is TGTGCCAGCAGTTACTCCAGGGAGTACGAGCAGTACTTC. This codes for CASSYSREYEQYF.

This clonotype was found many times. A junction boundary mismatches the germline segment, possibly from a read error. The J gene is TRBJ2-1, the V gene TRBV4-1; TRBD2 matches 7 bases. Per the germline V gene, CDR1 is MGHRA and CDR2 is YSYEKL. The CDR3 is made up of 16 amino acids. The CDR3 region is CASSQGDGRNHNEQFF. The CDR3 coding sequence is TGCGCCAGCAGTCAAGGGGACGGGAGGAACCACAATGAGCAGTTCTTC.

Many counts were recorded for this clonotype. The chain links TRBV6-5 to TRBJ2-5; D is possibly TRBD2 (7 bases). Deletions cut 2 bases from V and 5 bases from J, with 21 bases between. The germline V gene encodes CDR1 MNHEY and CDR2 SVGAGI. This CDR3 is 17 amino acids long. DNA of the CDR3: TGTGCCAGCAGTTACAACCCCTACGTGGAGGGGGGGGAGACCCAGTACTTC. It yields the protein CASSYNPYVEGGETQYF.

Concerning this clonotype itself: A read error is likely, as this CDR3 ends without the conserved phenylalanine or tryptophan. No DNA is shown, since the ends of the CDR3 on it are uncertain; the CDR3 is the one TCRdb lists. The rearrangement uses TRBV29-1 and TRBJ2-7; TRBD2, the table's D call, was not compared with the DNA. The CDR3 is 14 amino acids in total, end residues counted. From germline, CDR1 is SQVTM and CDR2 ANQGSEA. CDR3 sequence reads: CSVGVVGGTYEQYL.

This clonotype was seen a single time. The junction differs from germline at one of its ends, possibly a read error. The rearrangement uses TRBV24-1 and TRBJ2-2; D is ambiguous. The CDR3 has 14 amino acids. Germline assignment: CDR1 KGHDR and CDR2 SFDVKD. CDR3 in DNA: TGTGCCACCGGTGATTTGCAGGACGAGCGGGAGCTGTTTTTT. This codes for CATGDLQDERELFF.

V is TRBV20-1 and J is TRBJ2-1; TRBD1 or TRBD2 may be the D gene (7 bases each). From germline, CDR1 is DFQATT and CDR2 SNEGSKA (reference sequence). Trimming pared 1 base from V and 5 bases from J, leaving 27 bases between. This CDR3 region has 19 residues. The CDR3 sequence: CSARAGGGPFLFGDNEQFF. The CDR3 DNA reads TGCAGTGCTAGAGCAGGGGGAGGGCCATTTCTCTTCGGGGACAATGAGCAGTTCTTC.

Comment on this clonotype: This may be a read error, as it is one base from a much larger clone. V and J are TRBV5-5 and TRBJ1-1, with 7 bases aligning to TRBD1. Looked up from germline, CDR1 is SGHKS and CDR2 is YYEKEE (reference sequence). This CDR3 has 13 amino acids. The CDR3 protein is CACSLTGKAEAFF. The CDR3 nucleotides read TGTGCCTGCAGCTTGACAGGGAAAGCTGAAGCTTTCTTT.

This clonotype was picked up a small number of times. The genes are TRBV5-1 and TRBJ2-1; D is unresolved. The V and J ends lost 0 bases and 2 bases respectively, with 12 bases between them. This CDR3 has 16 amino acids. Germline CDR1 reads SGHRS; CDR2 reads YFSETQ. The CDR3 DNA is TGCGCCAGCAGCTTGGCCCCACCACCCACCTACAATGAGCAGTTCTTC. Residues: CASSLAPPPTYNEQFF.